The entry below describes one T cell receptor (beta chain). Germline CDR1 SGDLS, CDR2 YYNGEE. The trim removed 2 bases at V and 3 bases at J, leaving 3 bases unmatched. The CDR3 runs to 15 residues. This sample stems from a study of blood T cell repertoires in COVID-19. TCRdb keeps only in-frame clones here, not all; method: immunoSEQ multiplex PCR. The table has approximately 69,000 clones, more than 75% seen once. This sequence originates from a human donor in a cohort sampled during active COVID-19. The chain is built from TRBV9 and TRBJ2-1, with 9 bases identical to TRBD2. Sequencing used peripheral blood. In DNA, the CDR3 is TGTGCCAGCAGCGTCGCGGGGGGGCTCTACAATGAGCAGTTCTTC. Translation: CASSVAGGLYNEQFF. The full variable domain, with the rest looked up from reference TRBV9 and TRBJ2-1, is DSGVTQTPKHLITATGQRVTLRCSPRSGDLSVYWYQQSLDQGLQFLIQYYNGEERAKGNILERFSAQQFPDLHSELNLSSLELGDSALYFCASSVAGGLYNEQFFGPGTRLTVL.